This TCR beta chain appears in the sequencing data of a study of blood T cell repertoires in COVID-19. In the original workflow: For nucleated cells, counts were estimated from reference gene primer amplification. Sequenced by immunoSEQ multiplex PCR; TCRdb stores in-frame clones only, minus some. The D gene and trimming were derived from the DNA, and the V and J assignments and clone size from that table. The profile shows some 170,000 clones, more than 75% of them singletons. Grouping used clinical history reported by participants in a survey and questionnaire. V lost 2 bases to trimming and J lost 5 bases, with 14 bases between them. Germline V lookup: CDR1 SGHNT, CDR2 YYREEE (reference sequence). The CDR3 has 15 amino acids.

The specimen was PBMCs or T cells enriched from blood (not recorded which). This chain links TRBV5-4 with TRBJ2-1, with TRBD1 as a possible D gene (6 bases). The receptor's source is a human donor with acute COVID-19. The donor label of this sample is uncertain. DNA for the CDR3: TGTGCCAGCAGCTTACCAGGACAGTCCAACAATGAGCAGTTCTTC. This gives the protein CASSLPGQSNNEQFF.